This TCR beta chain comes out of a study of early T cells in non-severe SARS-CoV-2 infection. Across the study: It was bulk RNA from unsorted whole blood that was sequenced, and the chains were unpaired.

For this clonotype: Its cognate antigen is unknown.

Regarding the study as a whole: Matches to VDJdb favored anti-spike CD8 responses and missed private and CD4 specificities.

Researchers attached unique molecular identifiers to individual cDNA molecules. TCRdb fed the 5' RACE reads into MiXCR, producing one record per CDR3 protein. The sample includes tens of thousands of distinct CDR3 sequences, roughly an eighth of them seen just once. The germline gives CDR1 WSHSY, CDR2 SAAADI. The CDR3 has 16 amino acids. J gave up 4 bases and V 4 bases, and 10 bases lay outside the gene matches. The chain links TRBV10-2 to TRBJ1-5; 7 nucleotides line up with TRBD1. Sequenced here: whole blood, sampled at baseline. The TCR sequence derives from an adult who was a healthcare worker with PCR-confirmed SARS-CoV-2 infection or an uninfected control (not recorded which). The CDR3 coding sequence is TGCGCCAGCAGTGGGTACGGGACAGACCCTAATCAGCCCCAGCATTTT. This sequence encodes CASSGYGTDPNQPQHF.